The clone carrying this T cell receptor (beta chain) was recorded once. Its antigen is as yet unknown. The germline gives CDR1 SQVTM, CDR2 ANQGSEA. The CDR3 consists of 12 residues. Deletions cut 4 bases from V and 1 base from J, with 7 bases between. This sample is part of a study of cytomegalovirus exposure and HLA in healthy donors. Whole-study results and caveats: A later analysis found that most CMV-associated TCR beta chains appeared HLA-restricted. The study carried out a later analysis of TCR beta sequences. It associated around 17,000 of them with specific HLA alleles at a false discovery rate of 0.05. There were some public TCRs occurring in many donors, but most TCR sequences were rare. In an earlier analysis, most TCR beta V segments were productive about 87% or about 30% of the time.

PCR employed 60 Vbeta and 13 Jbeta primers. The method was immunoSEQ multiplex PCR; TCRdb's version includes in-frame clones alone and lacks a portion of them. The data contain more than 80,000 clones, over 70% of them singletons. Sequenced material: PBMCs. This sequence joins TRBV29-1 and TRBJ2-5, with D hard to call. The receptor's source is a female donor in good health and CMV-seronegative. CDR3 region: CSVVQSQETQYF. The DNA for the CDR3 is TGCAGCGTTGTTCAGTCCCAAGAGACCCAGTACTTC.